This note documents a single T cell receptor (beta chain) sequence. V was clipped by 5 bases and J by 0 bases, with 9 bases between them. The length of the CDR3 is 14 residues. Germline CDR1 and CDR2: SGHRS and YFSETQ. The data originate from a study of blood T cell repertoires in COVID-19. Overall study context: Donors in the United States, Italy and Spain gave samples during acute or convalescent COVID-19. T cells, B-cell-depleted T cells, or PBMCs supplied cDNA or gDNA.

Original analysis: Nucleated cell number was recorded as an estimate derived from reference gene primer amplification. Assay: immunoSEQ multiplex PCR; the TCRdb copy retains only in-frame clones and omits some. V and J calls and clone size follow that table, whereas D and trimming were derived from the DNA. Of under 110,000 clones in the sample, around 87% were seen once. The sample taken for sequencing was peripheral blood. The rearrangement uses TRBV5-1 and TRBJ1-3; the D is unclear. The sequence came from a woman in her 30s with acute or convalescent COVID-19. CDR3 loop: CASSQEGSGNTIYF. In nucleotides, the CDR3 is TGCGCCAGCAGTCAGGAAGGCTCTGGAAACACCATATATTTT. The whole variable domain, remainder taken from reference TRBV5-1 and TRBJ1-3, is KAGVTQTPRYLIKTRGQQVTLSCSPISGHRSVSWYQQTPGQGLQFLFEYFSETQRNKGNFPGRFSGRQFSNSRSEMNVSTLELGDSALYLCASSQEGSGNTIYFGEGSWLTVV.